Shown below are 10 T cell receptor beta chains from a single sample sequenced in a study of T-cell memory formation after mild COVID-19 (dated by TCRdb to the early 2020s). Library method: 5' RACE. The sequencer was an Illumina NovaSeq 6000. Clones were called with MiXCR by TCRdb after fastp trimmed the public reads at Q25, and only in-frame beta chains were retained. Identical CDR3 protein sequences are pooled into one entry, listed with their most common genes and DNA. The sample has around 300,000 distinct CDR3 sequences on record, 18% of them singletons. The ten largest account for roughly 23% of the sample. The sequenced material came from PBMCs or a T cell subset sorted from them (not recorded which). These receptors came from a man younger than 30 who had mild COVID-19 (a few samples of this study predate the infection). The sample titles of this study are shuffled in the database, so cell type and time point are left out; the donor was told from shared clones.

This clonotype was counted between two and nine times. The chain joins TRBV20-1 to TRBJ1-2; 7 bases match TRBD1. The CDR3 spans 14 residues. Germline CDR1 and CDR2: DFQATT and SNEGSKA (reference sequence). The ends lost 1 base at V and 4 bases at J; junction bases unmatched: 6. The CDR3 nucleotides are TGCAGTGCTAGAGCGGGGACAGACTTCTATGGCTACACCTTC. It yields the protein CSARAGTDFYGYTF.

V gene TRBV7-3 combines with J gene TRBJ2-2, with 15 bases identical to TRBD2. V shed 3 bases, J shed 5 bases, and the junction held 7 bases outside the gene matches. The germline CDR1 and CDR2 sequences are SGHTA and FQGTGA. This CDR3 is 18 amino acids long. CDR3 in amino acids: CASSFGLAGGPETGELFF. As DNA, the CDR3 is TGTGCCAGCAGCTTCGGACTAGCGGGGGGGCCCGAGACCGGGGAGCTGTTTTTT.

This clonotype was counted only a few times. The chain recombines TRBV25-1 with TRBJ1-2; D remains unclear. Trimming took 6 bases from V and 6 from J, leaving 11 bases between them. The CDR3 extends over 12 amino acids. Per the germline V gene, CDR1 is MGHDK and CDR2 is SYGVNS. DNA for the CDR3: TGTGCCAGCAGCCCTGTTGGGCATGGCTACACCTTC. It is translated as CASSPVGHGYTF.

This clonotype has a handful of counts. V usage is TRBV5-1 and J usage is TRBJ2-3; 12 nucleotides match TRBD2. The CDR3 contains 16 residues. V shed 0 bases and J 4 bases; nucleotides not matched to a gene: 3. CDR1 is SGHRS, CDR2 YFSETQ, per germline. CDR3 residues: CASSLVTSGGPDTQYF. CDR3 nucleotides: TGCGCCAGCAGCTTGGTGACTAGCGGGGGCCCAGATACGCAGTATTTT.

V and J are TRBV2 and TRBJ1-4; 7 positions match TRBD1. V lost 6 bases, J lost 8 bases, and 12 bases stayed unmatched. The CDR3 loop spans 15 amino acids. Germline loops: CDR1 SNHLY, CDR2 FYNNEI. The CDR3 DNA is TGTGCCAGCAGGGACAACAGGGGTATAAAAGAAAAACTGTTTTTT. This sequence encodes CASRDNRGIKEKLFF.

In this sample, this clonotype turned up a few times. The rearrangement links TRBV10-3 to TRBJ2-2; D remains unclear. Trimming took 0 bases from V and 4 from J, leaving 9 bases between them. This CDR3 spans 15 amino acids. CDR1 is ENHRY and CDR2 is SYGVKD in the germline V gene. The CDR3 nucleotides are TGTGCCATCAGTGAGTCGAGGCAGATCACCGGGGAGCTGTTTTTT. As protein: CAISESRQITGELFF.

The table lists this clonotype with a few counts. The chain carries TRBV7-3 and TRBJ2-3; D might be TRBD2 (6 bases). V was clipped by 1 base and J by 0 bases, with 11 bases between them. CDR3 length equals 16 residues. Germline CDR1 reads SGHTA; CDR2 reads FQGTGA. The CDR3 reads CASSLSGRGSTDTQYF. CDR3 sequence (DNA): TGTGCCAGCAGCTTAAGCGGGCGGGGAAGCACAGATACGCAGTATTTT.

The gene calls are TRBV5-1 and TRBJ1-2, with a tentative D call TRBD1 (5 bases). This CDR3 has 14 residues. Germline CDR1 reads SGHRS; CDR2 reads YFSETQ. V was trimmed by 2 bases and J by 6 bases, leaving 14 bases between them. CDR3 nucleotides: TGCGCCAGCAGCTTTCTCCAGGGCCTCGATGGCTACACCTTC. This sequence encodes CASSFLQGLDGYTF.

The rearrangement uses TRBV7-9 and TRBJ1-2; no firm D call. The germline gives CDR1 SEHNR, CDR2 FQNEAQ (reference sequence). V was clipped by 5 bases and J by 0 bases, with 16 bases between them. The CDR3 sequence is 16 residues long. CDR3 in amino acids: CASSKAGRPSNYGYTF. The DNA for the CDR3 is TGTGCCAGCAGCAAGGCCGGGAGACCTTCTAACTATGGCTACACCTTC.

The chain uses TRBV5-1 and TRBJ2-3, with 10 bases matching TRBD2. CDR1 is SGHRS and CDR2 is YFSETQ in the germline V gene. V lost 3 bases, J lost 2 bases, and 9 bases stayed unmatched. CDR3 length: 17 residues. The chain's CDR3 is CASSSSGTSGVTDTQYF. The DNA for the CDR3 is TGCGCCAGCAGCTCCAGTGGTACTAGCGGGGTCACAGATACGCAGTATTTT.